This T cell receptor beta chain was recorded in a study of blood T cell repertoires in COVID-19. In germline, CDR1 is MRHNA, CDR2 SNTAGT. The CDR3 sequence is 15 residues long. Trimming removed 3 bases from V and 8 bases from J; junction bases left unmatched: 8. Some clones are missing from TCRdb's copy, which holds only in-frame ones; the method was immunoSEQ multiplex PCR. Of approximately 300,000 clones in the sample, around 85% were seen once. The clonotype was recovered from a woman aged 25 to 39 who had been exposed to COVID-19. The chain uses TRBV6-4 and TRBJ2-1, with 9 bases identical to TRBD1. Sequencing was performed on PBMCs or T cells enriched from blood (not recorded which). The CDR3 nucleotides read TGTGCCAGCAGTGAAATCCCGGGACAGGGTTATGAGCAGTTCTTC. Its translation is CASSEIPGQGYEQFF.